One T cell receptor (beta chain) is described in this entry. The sample originates from a study of blood T cell repertoires in COVID-19. V was pared by 4 bases and J by 3 bases, with 11 bases between. CDR1 and CDR2 from the germline V gene are SGHDT and YYEEEE. The CDR3 is 15 amino acids. Using immunoSEQ multiplex PCR, the repertoire was profiled, and TCRdb retains in-frame clones only, with some absent. Here the sample spans about 200,000 clones, roughly 84% being singletons. The source is a woman over 75 with acute or convalescent COVID-19. The sequenced sample consisted of peripheral blood. This rearrangement joins TRBV5-6 to TRBJ1-6; D is unresolved. Here the CDR3 reads CASSPPRGYNSPLHF. CDR3 DNA: TGTGCCAGCAGCCCCCCCCGAGGCTATAATTCACCCCTCCACTTT.